A single sample gave rise to the 11 T cell receptor beta chains below, sequenced in a study of blood T cells in healthy people across ages (dated by TCRdb to between 2015 and 2016). Library creation used 5' RACE. Sequencing instrument: Illumina HiSeq 2500. The second PCR ran for about 7 to 11 cycles and used a J-beta primer mix along with a sample-barcoded 5' primer. Starting from the raw public reads, TCRdb applied fastp trimming at Q25, assembled clones with MiXCR and retained in-frame beta chains. Identical CDR3 proteins give one entry, which carries the most common genes and DNA. The sample includes over a million distinct CDR3 sequences, with 20% to 25% observed a single time. The ten largest clones represent about 0.8% of the sample. The sample was also linked to a second study, of T cells of mothers and their children.

Sample: blood. These receptors came from a girl between 2 and 10 years old in good health.

The chain couples TRBV11-2 to TRBJ1-2; maybe TRBD1 (5 bases). The ends were cut back, 5 bases at V and 8 bases at J, with 21 bases in the middle. CDR1 and CDR2 (germline): SGHAT, FQNNGV. The CDR3 runs to 15 residues. The CDR3: CASSPRDRDLEGYTF. The CDR3 nucleotides read TGTGCCAGCAGCCCTAGGGACCGAGACTTGGAAGGCTACACCTTC.

Turning to this clonotype: One junction end does not reproduce the germline sequence, and a read error may be involved. This chain uses TRBV20-1 with TRBJ2-3; 9 positions match TRBD2. Germline V gives CDR1 DFQATT, CDR2 SNEGSKA (reference sequence). This CDR3 has 16 amino acids. DNA for the CDR3: TGCAGTGCCAGAGGGAGTAGCGGGAGAACCACAGATACGCAGTATTTT. This sequence encodes CSARGSSGRTTDTQYF.

Notes on this clonotype: The junction departs from germline at one end; a sequencing error may be responsible. This chain links TRBV6-5 with TRBJ2-1; either TRBD1 or TRBD2 may supply D (5 bases each). The CDR3 has 17 amino acids. Per the germline V gene, CDR1 is MNHEY and CDR2 is SVGAGI. The CDR3 spells CASSSAGAGPGDNEQLF. Written as DNA, the CDR3 is TGTGCCAGCAGTTCCGCCGGGGCGGGCCCAGGTGACAATGAGCAGCTCTTC.

This chain links TRBV12-3 or TRBV12-4 with TRBJ2-5; TRBD2 agrees at 9 bases. This CDR3 contains 19 residues. Trimming cost V 4 bases and J 5 bases; bases outside gene matches: 20. CDR3 amino acids: CASSSTRFGSGRSRETQYF. In DNA form, the CDR3 reads TGTGCCAGCAGTTCCACTAGATTTGGTAGCGGGAGATCTAGGGAGACCCAGTACTTC.

The gene calls are TRBV21-1 and TRBJ2-5; TRBD1 was called by the table and not checked on the DNA. TRBV21-1 is listed as a pseudogene. The CDR3 length is 17 residues. CDR3 bases: TGTGCCAGCAGCAGGGCGGACAGCGATGAACCAGAAGAGACCCAGTACTTC. This encodes CASSRADSDEPEETQYF.

This clonotype was found a few times. The chain uses TRBV20-1 and TRBJ2-6; 7 bases agree with TRBD2. The V gene end was trimmed by 6 bases and the J gene end by 2 bases; junction bases not matched to a gene: 4. Germline V gene sequence: CDR1 DFQATT, CDR2 SNEGSKA (reference sequence). The CDR3 sequence is 14 residues long. CDR3 DNA sequence: TGCAGTGCCAGCGGGACGACTGGGGCCAACGTCCTGACTTTC. It is translated as CSASGTTGANVLTF.

This clonotype turned up a few times. The chain has TRBV5-1 and TRBJ2-7, with 9 bases lining up with TRBD2. The CDR3 has 15 amino acids. In germline, CDR1 is SGHRS, CDR2 YFSETQ. Unmatched junction bases numbered 8, after V lost 3 bases and J lost 4 bases. CDR3 sequence: CASSYLAGSGYEQYF. Written as DNA, the CDR3 is TGCGCCAGCAGCTACCTAGCGGGATCAGGTTACGAGCAGTACTTC.

Only a few counts were recorded for this clonotype. The J gene is TRBJ2-1, the V gene TRBV7-9; TRBD2 aligns across 8 bases. The CDR3 contains 16 residues. CDR1 and CDR2 (germline): SEHNR, FQNEAQ (reference sequence). V gave up 5 bases and J gave up 0 bases; unmatched junction bases: 6. The CDR3 DNA reads TGTGCCAGCAGCCACCCCAGCGGGAGCTCCTACAATGAGCAGTTCTTC. Protein product: CASSHPSGSSYNEQFF.

The rearrangement links TRBV13 to TRBJ2-4; 13 bases map to TRBD2. The V segment lost 2 bases and the J segment 15 bases; nucleotides outside the gene matches: 7. CDR1 and CDR2 from the germline V gene are PRHDT and FYEKMQ (reference sequence). The CDR3 runs 14 residues. The CDR3 is CASSLRLAGGDLYF. The DNA for the CDR3 is TGTGCCAGCAGCTTAAGACTAGCGGGGGGCGACCTGTACTTC.

The rearrangement uses TRBV12-3 or TRBV12-4 and TRBJ2-1; D is perhaps TRBD1 (5 bases). The CDR3 loop spans 15 amino acids. V was cut by 3 bases and J by 2 bases, with 11 bases left in between. The CDR3 is CASSLSRQTYNEQFF. Written as DNA, the CDR3 is TGTGCCAGCAGTTTGTCGAGACAGACCTACAATGAGCAGTTCTTC.

This clonotype was counted between two and nine times. This sequence joins TRBV7-2 and TRBJ2-3; D perhaps matches TRBD1 (5 bases). CDR3 size: 14 residues. The germline V and J ends were trimmed by 5 bases and 2 bases, with 11 bases remaining between them. Germline values: CDR1 SGHTA, CDR2 FQGNSA. The CDR3 here is CASSIGQSTDTQYF. The CDR3 nucleotides are TGTGCCAGCAGCATCGGACAATCCACAGATACGCAGTATTTT.